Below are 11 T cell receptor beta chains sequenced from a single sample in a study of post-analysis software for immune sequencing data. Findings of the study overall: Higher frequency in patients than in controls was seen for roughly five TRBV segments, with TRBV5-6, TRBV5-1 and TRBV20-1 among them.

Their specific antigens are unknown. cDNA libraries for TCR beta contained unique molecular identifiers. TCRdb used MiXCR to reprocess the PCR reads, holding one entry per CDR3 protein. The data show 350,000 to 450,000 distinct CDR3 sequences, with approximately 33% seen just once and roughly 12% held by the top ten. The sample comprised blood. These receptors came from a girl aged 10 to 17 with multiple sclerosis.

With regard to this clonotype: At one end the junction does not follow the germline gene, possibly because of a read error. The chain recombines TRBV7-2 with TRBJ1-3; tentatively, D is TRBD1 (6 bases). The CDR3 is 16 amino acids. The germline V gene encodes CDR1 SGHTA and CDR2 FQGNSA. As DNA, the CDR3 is TGCGCCAGCAGCTTAGGGCCGGGGGCGGGTGGAAACACCATATATTTT. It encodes CASSLGPGAGGNTIYF.

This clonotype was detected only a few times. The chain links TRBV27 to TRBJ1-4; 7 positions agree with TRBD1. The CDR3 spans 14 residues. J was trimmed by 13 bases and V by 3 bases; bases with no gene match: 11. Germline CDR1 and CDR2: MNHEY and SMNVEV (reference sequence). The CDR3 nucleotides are TGTGCCAGCAGTTTGGCAGGGGGAAGTATGGGACTGTTTTTT. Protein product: CASSLAGGSMGLFF.

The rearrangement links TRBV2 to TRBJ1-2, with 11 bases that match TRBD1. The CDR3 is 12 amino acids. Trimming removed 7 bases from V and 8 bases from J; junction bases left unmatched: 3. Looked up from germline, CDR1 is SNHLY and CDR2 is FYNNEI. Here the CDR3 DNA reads TGTGCCAGCAATCGGGACAGGGGGGGCTACACCTTC. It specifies CASNRDRGGYTF.

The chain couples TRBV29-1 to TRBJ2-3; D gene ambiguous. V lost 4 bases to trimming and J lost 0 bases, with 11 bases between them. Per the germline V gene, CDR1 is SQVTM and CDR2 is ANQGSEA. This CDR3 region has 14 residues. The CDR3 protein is CSVADGSSTDTQYF. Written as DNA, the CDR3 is TGCAGCGTTGCGGACGGGTCTAGCACAGATACGCAGTATTTT.

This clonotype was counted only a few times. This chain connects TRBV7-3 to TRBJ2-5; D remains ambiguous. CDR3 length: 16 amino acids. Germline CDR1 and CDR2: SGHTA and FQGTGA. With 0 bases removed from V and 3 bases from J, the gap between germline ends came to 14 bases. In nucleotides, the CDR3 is TGTGCCAGCAGCTTAACGTCCGGTCCAGGAAAAGAGACCCAGTACTTC. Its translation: CASSLTSGPGKETQYF.

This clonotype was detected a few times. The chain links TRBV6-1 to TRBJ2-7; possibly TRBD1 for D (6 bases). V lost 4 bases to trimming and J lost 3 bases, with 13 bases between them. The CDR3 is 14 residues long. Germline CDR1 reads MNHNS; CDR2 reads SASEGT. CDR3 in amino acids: CASSGAQGYYEQYF. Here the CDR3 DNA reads TGTGCCAGCAGTGGAGCCCAGGGGTACTACGAGCAGTACTTC.

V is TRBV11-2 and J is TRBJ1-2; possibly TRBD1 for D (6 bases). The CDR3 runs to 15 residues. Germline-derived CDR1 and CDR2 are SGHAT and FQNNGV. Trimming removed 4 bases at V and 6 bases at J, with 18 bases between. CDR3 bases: TGTGCCAGCAGCTCAATCCGGACAGAGAGGGATGGCTACACCTTC. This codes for CASSSIRTERDGYTF.

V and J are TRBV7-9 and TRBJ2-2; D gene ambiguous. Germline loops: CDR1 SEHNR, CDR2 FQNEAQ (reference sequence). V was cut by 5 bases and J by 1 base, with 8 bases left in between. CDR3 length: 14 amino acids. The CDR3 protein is CASSGDLNTGELFF. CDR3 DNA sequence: TGTGCCAGCAGCGGGGATTTGAACACCGGGGAGCTGTTTTTT.

DNA for the CDR3: TGTGCCAGCAGCCTGGACAGGGCCCTGAACACTGAAGCTTTCTTT. Residues: CASSLDRALNTEAFF. The V call is TRBV11-2, the J call TRBJ1-1, with 8 positions matching TRBD1. The CDR3 runs to 15 residues. Trimming took 5 bases from V and 0 from J; bases not matched to a gene: 5. Germline V CDR1 and CDR2: SGHAT, FQNNGV.

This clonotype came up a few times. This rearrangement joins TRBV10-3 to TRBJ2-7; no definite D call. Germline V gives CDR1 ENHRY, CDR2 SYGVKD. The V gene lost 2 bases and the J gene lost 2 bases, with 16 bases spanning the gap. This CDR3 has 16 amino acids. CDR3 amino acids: CAISEPTQQTTYEQYF. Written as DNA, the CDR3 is TGTGCCATCAGTGAGCCCACCCAGCAGACCACCTACGAGCAGTACTTC.

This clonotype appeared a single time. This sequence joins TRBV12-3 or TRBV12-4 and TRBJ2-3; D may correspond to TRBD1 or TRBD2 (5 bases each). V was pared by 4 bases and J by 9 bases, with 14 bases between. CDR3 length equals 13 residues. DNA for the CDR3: TGTGCCAGCAGTTGGGGAGACAGTGGCACGCAGTATTTT. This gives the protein CASSWGDSGTQYF.